This TCR beta chain came from a study of shared clonotypes between healthy human individuals. Turning to the study itself: Those who served as donors were a couple of women and three men between the ages of 18 and 49.

The V segment lost 10 bases and the J segment 6 bases; nucleotides outside the gene matches: 15. The CDR3 totals 17 residues. CDR1 is LNHDA, CDR2 SQIVND, per germline (reference sequence). The table lists this clone with a few counts. The authors distributed each subset's genomic DNA evenly over several immunoSEQ plates. Clones were read by immunoSEQ multiplex PCR, and TCRdb kept only the in-frame ones, dropping some. The sample lists 950,000 to 1,200,000 clones, 60% to 85% occurring once. The genes are TRBV19 and TRBJ2-2, with 12 bases identical to TRBD2. The receptor comes from a man aged 18 to 35 in good health. Some clones in this sample may be carry-over from other donors' samples. Specimen: memory CD4+ T cells from PBMCs. Subset given: CD45RA-negative fraction. The CDR3 protein is CATSSWTSGKRSGELFF. Written as DNA, the CDR3 is TGTGCCACCTCTTCCTGGACTAGCGGGAAACGATCCGGGGAGCTGTTTTTT.